What follows are 11 T cell receptor beta chains derived from one specimen sequenced in a study of identical twins. TCRdb reprocessed the 5' RACE reads via MiXCR and lists one record per CDR3 protein. The sample includes 1.5 million to 2 million distinct CDR3 sequences, about 32% seen only once; the top ten take 0.27%. Material for sequencing was cord blood. All receptors come from a newborn girl in good health.

A word on this clonotype: A much larger clone differs from this one at a single base, so this may be a read error. The chain couples TRBV7-6 to TRBJ2-4, with 8 bases matching TRBD1. CDR1 and CDR2 (germline): SGHVS, FNYEAQ. J gave up 0 bases and V 8 bases, and 9 bases lay outside the gene matches. The CDR3 extends over 16 amino acids. The CDR3 loop is CASGPDRAIAKNIQYF. The CDR3 region has the DNA TGTGCCAGCGGCCCGGACAGGGCGATAGCCAAAAACATTCAGTACTTC.

Only a few counts were recorded for this clonotype. The V and J genes are TRBV5-1 and TRBJ1-1, with 10 bases lining up with TRBD1. J lost 4 bases, V lost 4 bases, and 4 bases had no gene match. Germline values: CDR1 SGHRS, CDR2 YFSETQ. This CDR3 is 14 amino acids long. CDR3 in DNA: TGCGCCAGCAGCCATCGACAGGGGGCCACTGAAGCTTTCTTT. Amino acids: CASSHRQGATEAFF.

With regard to this clonotype: At one boundary the junction diverges from the germline segment, which might be a read error. The J gene is TRBJ1-1, the V gene TRBV5-6; maybe TRBD1 (6 bases). Germline V lookup: CDR1 SGHDT, CDR2 YYEEEE. The CDR3 covers 17 residues. Here the CDR3 reads CASSLDLPGAQVTEAFF. The CDR3 DNA sequence: TGTGCCAGCAGCTTGGACCTTCCAGGGGCGCAGGTCACTGAAGCTTTTTTT.

DNA for the CDR3: TGTGCCACCAGTACCGCCATCACCGGGGAGCTGTTTTTT. Translating it yields CATSTAITGELFF. This chain uses TRBV24-1 with TRBJ2-2; D remains ambiguous. The germline V and J ends were trimmed by 6 bases and 4 bases, with 8 bases remaining between them. The germline CDR1 and CDR2 sequences are KGHDR and SFDVKD. This CDR3 has 13 residues.

V gene TRBV7-2 combines with J gene TRBJ2-6; no firm D call. In germline, CDR1 is SGHTA, CDR2 FQGNSA. V dropped 0 bases and J dropped 0 bases, with 9 bases sitting between them. This CDR3 has 17 amino acids. The CDR3: CASSLAVVRSGANVLTF. The CDR3 DNA is TGTGCCAGCAGCTTAGCGGTAGTTCGCTCTGGGGCCAACGTCCTGACTTTC.

The chain is built from TRBV21-1 and TRBJ2-5. TRBV21-1 is tagged as a pseudogene. The CDR3 runs to 14 residues. CDR3 region: CASSKAIDQETQYF. CDR3 nucleotides: TGTGCCAGCAGCAAAGCCATAGATCAAGAGACCCAGTACTTC.

The rearrangement links TRBV2 to TRBJ2-7, with D tentatively TRBD1 (6 bases). This CDR3 is 14 amino acids long. Trimming pared 7 bases from V and 2 bases from J, leaving 15 bases between. Germline CDR1 is SNHLY and CDR2 is FYNNEI. The CDR3 sequence is CASKGTSSPYEQYF. Here the CDR3 DNA reads TGTGCCAGCAAAGGGACATCCAGTCCCTACGAGCAGTACTTC.

A remark on this clonotype: A junction boundary mismatches the germline segment, possibly from a read error. This sequence joins TRBV10-2 and TRBJ2-5, with 9 bases fitting TRBD2. The CDR3 consists of 12 residues. In germline, CDR1 is WSHSY, CDR2 SAAADI. The CDR3 bases are TGCGCCGGCAGTGAACGACTAGCGGCCCAGTACTTC. It codes for CAGSERLAAQYF.

The V and J genes are TRBV11-2 and TRBJ2-2; D remains ambiguous. CDR1 is SGHAT and CDR2 is FQNNGV in the germline V gene. Between the trimmed V and J ends, which lost 3 bases and 3 bases, there was a span of 14 bases. The CDR3 spans 16 residues. The CDR3 protein is CASSFTSIRYTGELFF. CDR3 coding DNA: TGTGCCAGCAGCTTTACCTCGATTCGTTACACCGGGGAGCTGTTTTTT.

This clonotype appeared a few times. The V call is TRBV2, the J call TRBJ2-7; TRBD1 is a possible D gene (5 bases). The CDR3 covers 12 residues. Between the trimmed V and J ends, which lost 7 bases and 4 bases, there was a span of 11 bases. Per the germline V gene, CDR1 is SNHLY and CDR2 is FYNNEI. For the CDR3, the DNA is TGTGCCAGCACTGACAGTGGTTACGAGCAGTACTTC. This codes for CASTDSGYEQYF.

The chain combines TRBV7-2 with TRBJ2-1; D unresolved. V lost 4 bases and J lost 0, with 13 bases in between. The V gene's germline CDR1 is SGHTA and CDR2 FQGNSA. The CDR3 runs 16 residues. The CDR3 DNA reads TGTGCCAGCAGCTCCCAGGCGGTCAGCTCCTACAATGAGCAGTTCTTC. Translated: CASSSQAVSSYNEQFF.